This entry features one T cell receptor beta chain sequence. The data were taken from a study of blood T cells in healthy people across ages. It was with a sample-barcoded 5' primer and a J-beta primer mix that a second PCR of about 6 to 11 cycles was run. Every sample gave at least 3 million paired-end reads containing CDR3. TCRdb processed the 5' RACE reads anew with MiXCR; each CDR3 protein has one entry. The repertoire holds around 580,000 distinct CDR3 sequences, with under 55% as singletons. CDR1 is LGHDT and CDR2 is YNNKEL in the germline V gene (reference sequence). Germline trimming cut 1 base from V and 12 bases from J; bases unmatched to any gene: 4. The CDR3 sequence is 13 residues long.

This TCR derives from a man older than 75 in good health. The sequenced material came from blood. The chain couples TRBV3-1 to TRBJ2-4; 9 nucleotides line up with TRBD2. CDR3 sequence reads: CASSQVSGGPQYF. CDR3 DNA sequence: TGTGCCAGCAGCCAAGTTAGCGGGGGCCCTCAGTACTTC. The entire variable domain, with the rest obtained from reference TRBV3-1 and TRBJ2-4, is as follows: DTAVSQTPKYLVTQMGNDKSIKCEQNLGHDTMYWYKQDSKKFLKIMFSYNNKELIINETVPNRFSPKSPDKAHLNLHINSLELGDSAVYFCASSQVSGGPQYFGAGTRLSVL.